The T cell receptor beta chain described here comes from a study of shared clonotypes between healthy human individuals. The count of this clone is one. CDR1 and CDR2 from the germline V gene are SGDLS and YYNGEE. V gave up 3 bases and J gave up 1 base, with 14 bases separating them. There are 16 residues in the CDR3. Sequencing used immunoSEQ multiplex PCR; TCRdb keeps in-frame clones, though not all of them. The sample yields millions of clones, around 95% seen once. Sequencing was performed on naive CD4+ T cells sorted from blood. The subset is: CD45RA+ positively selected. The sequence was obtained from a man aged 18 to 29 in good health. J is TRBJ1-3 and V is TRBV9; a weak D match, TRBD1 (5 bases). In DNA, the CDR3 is TGTGCCAGCAGCGCAACCGGGACTATTTCTGGAAACACCATATATTTT. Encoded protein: CASSATGTISGNTIYF.